The sequence of this T cell receptor beta chain was determined in a study of response to subunit inactivated influenza vaccine. Trimming took off 3 bases at V and 6 bases at J, with 18 bases between the two ends. CDR1 is MNHEY, CDR2 SMNVEV, per germline (reference sequence). There are 17 residues in the CDR3. This clonotype was counted between two and nine times. Its target is not known. MiXCR, applied by TCRdb to the RT-PCR reads, yields one record per CDR3 protein. The data hold around 650,000 distinct CDR3 sequences, with 15% to 17% observed a single time. General study points: T cells newly recruited by each seasonal influenza vaccination are few, the authors suggested.

The sequence came from a man aged 45-60 years who received an inactivated influenza vaccine. The sample consisted of PBMCs from blood, taken about 13 days after vaccination. The genes are TRBV27 and TRBJ1-6, with D possibly TRBD1 on 6 matching bases. In DNA form, the CDR3 reads TGTGCCAGCAGTTTGGGGGGCGGGGGGCGAAGTAATTCACCCCTCCACTTT. Translating gives CASSLGGGGRSNSPLHF.